This paragraph reports one T cell receptor beta chain. This sample stems from a study of blood T cell repertoires in COVID-19. Study information: Samples of COVID-19 (acute and convalescent) were obtained from the United States, Italy and Spain. PBMCs, B-cell-depleted T cells, or T cells provided the cDNA or gDNA that made up the material.

Produced via immunoSEQ multiplex PCR; TCRdb's table is partial and in-frame only. Among about 140,000 clones listed, approximately 89% were seen once. The ends were cut back, 3 bases at V and 2 bases at J, with 11 bases in the middle. Germline V gene lookup returns CDR1 SGHVS and CDR2 FNYEAQ. The CDR3 loop spans 14 amino acids. The chain uses TRBV7-6 and TRBJ2-7; possibly TRBD1 for D (5 bases). Sequencing was performed on peripheral blood. This TCR was recovered from a human donor in a cohort sampled during active COVID-19. The CDR3 coding sequence is TGTGCCAGCAGCTTTTCGGACACGGCCTACGAGCAGTACTTC. It specifies CASSFSDTAYEQYF.